This record looks at one TCR beta chain sequence and its context. This table comes from immunoSEQ multiplex PCR, and its TCRdb copy is limited to in-frame clones, with some not included. The data hold some 69,000 clones, with less than 95% observed a single time. This CDR3 spans 14 amino acids. Germline CDR1 SGDLS, CDR2 YYNGEE. V dropped 7 bases and J dropped 1; count of bases not matched to a gene: 2. This entry comes from a study of T cell changes during pregnancy in multiple sclerosis. V usage is TRBV9 and J usage is TRBJ2-6, with 7 bases aligning to TRBD2. Source: peripheral blood, taken in the second trimester of pregnancy. The clonotype was recovered from a female donor in good health, enrolled as a control in a pregnancy study. The CDR3 DNA is TGTGCCAGCGGGGGGGTATCTGGGGCCAACGTCCTGACTTTC. Its protein product is CASGGVSGANVLTF. The full variable domain, in which reference TRBV9 and TRBJ2-6 provide the parts outside the CDR3, is DSGVTQTPKHLITATGQRVTLRCSPRSGDLSVYWYQQSLDQGLQFLIQYYNGEERAKGNILERFSAQQFPDLHSELNLSSLELGDSALYFCASGGVSGANVLTFGAGSRLTVL.